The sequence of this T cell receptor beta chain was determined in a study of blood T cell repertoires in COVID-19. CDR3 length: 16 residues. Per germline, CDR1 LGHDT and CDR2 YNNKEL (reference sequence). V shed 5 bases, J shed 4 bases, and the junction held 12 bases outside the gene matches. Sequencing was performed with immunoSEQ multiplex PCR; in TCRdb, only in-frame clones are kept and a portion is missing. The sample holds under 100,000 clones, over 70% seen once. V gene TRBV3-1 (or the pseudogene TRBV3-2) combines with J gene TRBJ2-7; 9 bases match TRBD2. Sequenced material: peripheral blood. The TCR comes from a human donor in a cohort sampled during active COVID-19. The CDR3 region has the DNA TGTGCCAGCAGCGGTTGGCGGGCGGGAGGGCAGTACGAGCAGTACTTC. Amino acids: CASSGWRAGGQYEQYF.